Below are 4 T cell receptor beta chains sequenced from a single sample in a study of Graves' ophthalmopathy and Graves' hyperthyroidism. For repertoire sequencing, the TCR beta CDR3 regions were amplified from RNA transcripts. First-round RT-PCR with HTBI primers preceded a second-round multiplex PCR. Using its own MiXCR run on the multiplex PCR reads, TCRdb lists one record per CDR3 protein. The repertoire holds more than 1,000,000 distinct CDR3 sequences, with about two fifths as singletons. The sequenced sample consisted of peripheral blood or thyroid tissue (not recorded which). The receptors were gathered from an adult man with Graves' hyperthyroidism.

The rearrangement links TRBV7-6 to TRBJ1-4; D call uncertain. Trimming pared 2 bases from V and 0 bases from J, leaving 7 bases between. This CDR3 is built from 15 residues. Germline-derived CDR1 and CDR2 are SGHVS and FNYEAQ. CDR3 sequence (DNA): TGTGCCAGCAGCTTAAGTGGGTCAACTAATGAAAAACTGTTTTTT. The encoded protein is CASSLSGSTNEKLFF.

This clonotype was counted between two and nine times. A read error may produce the germline difference seen at one junction end. This sequence joins TRBV2 and TRBJ2-2, with 10 bases aligning to TRBD2. The CDR3 is 15 amino acids. In germline, CDR1 is SNHLY, CDR2 FYNNEI. The CDR3 loop is CAGSGGDTNTGELFF. The CDR3 bases are TGTGCCGGCAGCGGGGGGGACACGAACACCGGGGAGCTGTTTTTT. The entire variable domain, with the rest obtained from reference TRBV2 and TRBJ2-2, is as follows: EPEVTQTPSHQVTQMGQEVILRCVPISNHLYFYWYRQILGQKVEFLVSFYNNEISEKSEIFDDQFSVERPDGSNFTLKIRSTKLEDSAMYFCAGSGGDTNTGELFFGEGSRLTVL.

Regarding this clonotype: A much larger clone sits a single nucleotide away, making a read error possible. This rearrangement joins TRBV9 to TRBJ2-2; no firm D call. Germline CDR1 SGDLS, CDR2 YYNGEE. V was shortened by 1 base and J by 1 base, with 8 bases between the two germline ends. The CDR3 loop spans 15 amino acids. The CDR3 reads CASSVFGVNTGELFF. In nucleotides, the CDR3 is TGTGCCAGCAGCGTATTTGGGGTGAACACCGGGGAGCTGTTTTTT.

This clonotype was seen many times. V is TRBV5-1 and J is TRBJ2-7; no clear D. The CDR3 runs to 16 residues. Looked up from germline, CDR1 is SGHRS and CDR2 is YFSETQ. V lost 4 bases to trimming and J lost 0 bases, with 17 bases between them. The CDR3 DNA reads TGCGCCAGCAGCCCTCGCCGGACGGAGAGCTCCTACGAGCAGTACTTC. Amino acid sequence: CASSPRRTESSYEQYF.